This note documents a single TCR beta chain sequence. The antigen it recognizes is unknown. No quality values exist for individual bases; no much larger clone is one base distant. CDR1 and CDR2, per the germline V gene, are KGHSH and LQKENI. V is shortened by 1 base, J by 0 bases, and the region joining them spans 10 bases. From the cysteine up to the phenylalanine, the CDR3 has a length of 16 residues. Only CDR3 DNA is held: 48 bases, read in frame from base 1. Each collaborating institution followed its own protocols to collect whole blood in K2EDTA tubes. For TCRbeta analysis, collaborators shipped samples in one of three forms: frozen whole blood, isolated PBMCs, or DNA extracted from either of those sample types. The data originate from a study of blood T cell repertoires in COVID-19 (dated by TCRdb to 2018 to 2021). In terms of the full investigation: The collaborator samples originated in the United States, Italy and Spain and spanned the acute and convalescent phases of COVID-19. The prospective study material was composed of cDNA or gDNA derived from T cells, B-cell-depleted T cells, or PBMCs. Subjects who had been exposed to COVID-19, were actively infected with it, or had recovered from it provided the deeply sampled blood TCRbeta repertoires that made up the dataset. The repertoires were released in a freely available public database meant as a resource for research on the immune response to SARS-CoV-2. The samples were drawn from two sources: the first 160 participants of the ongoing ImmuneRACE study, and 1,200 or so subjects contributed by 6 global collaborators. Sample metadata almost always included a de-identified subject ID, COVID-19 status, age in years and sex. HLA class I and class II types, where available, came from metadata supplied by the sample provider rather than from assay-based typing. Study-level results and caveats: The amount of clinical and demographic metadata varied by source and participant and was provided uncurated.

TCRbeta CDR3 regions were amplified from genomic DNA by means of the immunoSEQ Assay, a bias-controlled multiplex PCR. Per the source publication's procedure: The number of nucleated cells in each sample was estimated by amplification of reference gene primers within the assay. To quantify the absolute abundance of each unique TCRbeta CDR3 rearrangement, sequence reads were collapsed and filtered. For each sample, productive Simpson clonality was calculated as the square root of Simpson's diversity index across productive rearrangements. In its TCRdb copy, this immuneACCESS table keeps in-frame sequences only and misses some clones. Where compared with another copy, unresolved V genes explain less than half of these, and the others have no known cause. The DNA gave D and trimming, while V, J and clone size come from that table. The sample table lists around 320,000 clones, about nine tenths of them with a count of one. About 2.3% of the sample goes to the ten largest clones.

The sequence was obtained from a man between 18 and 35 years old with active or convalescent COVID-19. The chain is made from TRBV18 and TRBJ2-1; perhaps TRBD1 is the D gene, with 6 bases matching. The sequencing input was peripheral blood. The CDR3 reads CASSPRQAGSYNEQFF. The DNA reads TGTGCCAGCTCACCACGACAGGCGGGCTCCTACAATGAGCAGTTCTTC.